The 20 T cell receptor beta chains below come from one sample, sequenced in a study of human T cells and chemical hapten exposure. Time point: patch test 2, 6 weeks after DPC sensitization. The sample's treatment: therapeutic diphenylcyclopropenone sensitization with weekly scalp DPC. TCRdb re-called the RACE reads through MiXCR, storing one row per CDR3 protein. The sample shows about 26,000 distinct CDR3 sequences, 9.4% of them seen only once. The starting material was whole blood, obtained in connection with sensitization to the hapten diphenylcyclopropenone (DPC). These TCRs come from a man aged 25-45 years with alopecia areata. Some clones in this sample may be carry-over from other donors' samples.

The chain combines TRBV2 with TRBJ2-7; D may be TRBD1 (5 bases). The CDR3 is 12 residues long. V was clipped by 6 bases and J by 2 bases, with 8 bases between them. Germline loops: CDR1 SNHLY, CDR2 FYNNEI. The CDR3 coding sequence is TGTGCCAGCAGCGGACACCCCTACGAGCAGTACTTC. Translation: CASSGHPYEQYF.

This clonotype was recorded at least ten times. The chain employs TRBV5-1 and TRBJ2-7; 7 positions agree with TRBD2. Germline V gene lookup returns CDR1 SGHRS and CDR2 YFSETQ. This CDR3 has 17 residues. V gave up 4 bases and J gave up 2 bases; unmatched junction bases: 15. Here the CDR3 DNA reads TGCGCCAGCAGCCCTCCATTAGTAGGGGAGGGGACCTACGAGCAGTACTTC. It translates to CASSPPLVGEGTYEQYF.

In this sample, this clonotype turned up a few times. The genes are TRBV14 and TRBJ2-3; D unclear. Trimming shortened V by 2 bases and J by 6 bases, and 12 bases separated the two germline ends. The germline gives CDR1 SGHDN, CDR2 FVKESK. The CDR3 extends over 14 amino acids. CDR3 amino acids: CASSQFARTDTQYF. The CDR3 coding sequence is TGTGCCAGCAGCCAATTTGCCAGGACCGATACGCAGTATTTT.

The rearrangement links TRBV7-2 to TRBJ2-5; no reliable D call. With 5 bases removed from V and 2 bases from J, the gap between germline ends came to 21 bases. The germline V gene encodes CDR1 SGHTA and CDR2 FQGNSA. CDR3 length equals 17 residues. As DNA, the CDR3 is TGTGCCAGCAGCCAAGGCCAGGCCAACTTTGGACAAGAGACCCAGTACTTC. Its protein product is CASSQGQANFGQETQYF.

Comments on this clonotype: A much larger clone is a single base away; this may be a read error. The CDR3 coding sequence is TGTGCCTGGGGGGCCAGGGGCTCGAGAGGGGACACCATATATTTT. It translates to CAWGARGSRGDTIYF. V is TRBV30 and J is TRBJ1-3; tentatively, D is TRBD1 (6 bases). Trimming took 5 bases from V and 8 from J, leaving 22 bases between them. Germline CDR1 and CDR2: GTSNPN and SVGIG (reference sequence). This CDR3 has 15 amino acids.

This clonotype was recorded many times. This CDR3 reads CASSPKPGQDNEQFF. CDR3 DNA sequence: TGTGCCAGCTCACCCAAACCGGGACAGGACAATGAGCAGTTCTTC. The chain couples TRBV18 to TRBJ2-1; 8 bases are a match to TRBD1. Germline V gene lookup returns CDR1 KGHSH and CDR2 LQKENI. CDR3 length: 15 residues. V lost 3 bases to trimming and J lost 5 bases; unmatched junction nucleotides: 6. Using reference TRBV18 and TRBJ2-1 for the parts outside the CDR3, the full variable domain is NAGVMQNPRHLVRRRGQEARLRCSPMKGHSHVYWYRQLPEEGLKFMVYLQKENIIDESGMPKERFSAEFPKEGPSILRIQQVVRGDSAAYFCASSPKPGQDNEQFFGPGTRLTVL.

This clonotype has ten or more counts. This sequence joins TRBV5-1 and TRBJ2-1; D gene ambiguous. From germline, CDR1 is SGHRS and CDR2 YFSETQ. The V and J ends lost 0 bases and 6 bases respectively, with 7 bases between them. The CDR3 runs to 13 residues. The CDR3 spells CASSLGVANEQFF. The CDR3 DNA reads TGCGCCAGCAGCTTGGGGGTCGCCAATGAGCAGTTCTTC.

Ten or more counts support this clonotype. The V call is TRBV4-1, the J call TRBJ1-2; D uncertain. The CDR3 has 15 residues. Germline V gene data show CDR1 as MGHRA and CDR2 as YSYEKL. V was clipped by 0 bases and J by 2 bases, with 10 bases between them. CDR3 protein: CASSQDGGLNYGYTF. The CDR3 nucleotides are TGCGCCAGCAGCCAAGATGGAGGCCTCAACTATGGCTACACCTTC.

The chain has TRBV6-5 and TRBJ1-1; D might be TRBD1 (5 bases). This CDR3 is 14 amino acids long. The V gene's germline CDR1 is MNHEY and CDR2 SVGAGI. V lost 0 bases, J lost 8 bases, and 13 bases lay in between. The CDR3 loop reads CASSYSNRWGEAFF. CDR3 in DNA: TGTGCCAGCAGTTACTCGAATCGGTGGGGGGAAGCTTTCTTT.

This clonotype was counted at least ten times. The chain uses TRBV6-6 and TRBJ2-4; D remains unclear. Germline V gene data show CDR1 as MNHNY and CDR2 as SVGAGI (reference sequence). This CDR3 region has 17 residues. V gave up 0 bases and J gave up 5 bases, with 17 bases separating them. Here the CDR3 DNA reads TGTGCCAGCAGTTACTCTTTCAACGAGGTTCAGGAAAACATTCAGTACTTC. This sequence encodes CASSYSFNEVQENIQYF.

This clonotype was picked up many times. V gene TRBV7-9 combines with J gene TRBJ2-3; 10 positions agree with TRBD1. This CDR3 has 17 residues. The germline gives CDR1 SEHNR, CDR2 FQNEAQ (reference sequence). The V gene end was trimmed by 6 bases and the J gene end by 4 bases; junction bases not matched to a gene: 13. Here the CDR3 reads CASSYLTPGQGPDTQYF. CDR3 nucleotide sequence: TGTGCCAGCAGTTATCTAACACCGGGACAGGGGCCAGATACGCAGTATTTT.

This clonotype was found a few times. The chain joins TRBV29-1 to TRBJ1-5; the D is unclear. The CDR3 consists of 12 residues. The V end lost 4 bases, the J end lost 4 bases, and 8 bases lay between the germline ends. Germline assignment: CDR1 SQVTM and CDR2 ANQGSEA. CDR3 loop: CSVGKANQPQHF. In nucleotides, the CDR3 is TGCAGCGTTGGTAAGGCGAATCAGCCCCAGCATTTT. The full variable domain, with the rest looked up from reference TRBV29-1 and TRBJ1-5, is SAVISQKPSRDICQRGTSLTIQCQVDSQVTMMFWYRQQPGQSLTLIATANQGSEATYESGFVIDKFPISRPNLTFSTLTVSNMSPEDSSIYLCSVGKANQPQHFGDGTRLSIL.

This clonotype appeared many times. The chain is built from TRBV6-5 and TRBJ2-7, with D perhaps matching TRBD2 (5 bases). Germline CDR1 reads MNHEY; CDR2 reads SVGAGI. The ends were cut back, 4 bases at V and 6 bases at J, with 22 bases in the middle. The CDR3 loop spans 16 amino acids. CDR3 in amino acids: CASSSSNAGGEGEQYF. The DNA of the CDR3 is TGTGCCAGCAGTTCATCTAACGCGGGCGGAGAGGGCGAGCAGTACTTC.

This clonotype appeared many times. The chain is built from TRBV30 and TRBJ2-7; D is unresolved. CDR3 length: 15 residues. The V end was cut by 0 bases, the J end by 0 bases, with 12 bases between. Per the germline V gene, CDR1 is GTSNPN and CDR2 is SVGIG (reference sequence). Written as DNA, the CDR3 is TGTGCCTGGAGTGTACGCGAAGGCTACTCCTACGAGCAGTACTTC. Protein sequence: CAWSVREGYSYEQYF.

This clonotype was observed at least ten times. The chain joins TRBV11-2 to TRBJ2-1; perhaps TRBD2 as D (6 bases). Trimming took off 5 bases at V and 4 bases at J, with 18 bases between the two ends. The CDR3 consists of 16 residues. The germline V gene encodes CDR1 SGHAT and CDR2 FQNNGV. CDR3 nucleotides: TGTGCCAGCAGCCGGGCACCCGGGAGTGGGTACAATGAGCAGTTCTTC. It yields the protein CASSRAPGSGYNEQFF.

This chain joins TRBV4-2 and TRBJ2-3; D could derive from TRBD1 or TRBD2 (6 bases each). Germline assignment: CDR1 LGHNA and CDR2 YNFKEQ. The germline V and J ends were trimmed by 3 bases and 1 base, with 8 bases remaining between them. This CDR3 spans 14 amino acids. The CDR3 region has the DNA TGTGCCAGCAGCCAGAGGGGGGGCACAGATACGCAGTATTTT. Its protein product is CASSQRGGTDTQYF.

Only a few counts were recorded for this clonotype. This chain uses TRBV7-9 with TRBJ1-2; D not resolved. The CDR3 extends over 15 amino acids. V was clipped by 1 base and J by 4 bases, with 13 bases between them. Germline CDR1 is SEHNR and CDR2 is FQNEAQ (reference sequence). The chain's CDR3 is CASSLETAMSYGYTF. CDR3 sequence (DNA): TGTGCCAGCAGCTTAGAAACAGCAATGAGCTATGGCTACACCTTC.

Many counts were recorded for this clonotype. This sequence joins TRBV7-6 and TRBJ2-5; D is perhaps TRBD2 (5 bases). Germline values: CDR1 SGHVS, CDR2 FNYEAQ. Between the trimmed V and J ends, which lost 5 bases and 2 bases, there was a span of 15 bases. The CDR3 covers 15 residues. CDR3 in amino acids: CASSLERSGQETQYF. CDR3 DNA: TGTGCCAGCAGCCTAGAAAGGAGCGGACAAGAGACCCAGTACTTC.

The chain recombines TRBV4-3 with TRBJ2-6; D gene uncertain. The CDR3 totals 19 residues. Trimming removed 0 bases from V and 0 bases from J, with 15 bases in between. Germline CDR1 is LGHNA and CDR2 is YSLEER. The CDR3 spells CASSQDLGSQNSGANVLTF. CDR3 in DNA: TGCGCCAGCAGCCAAGATTTGGGGTCTCAGAACTCTGGGGCCAACGTCCTGACTTTC.

This clonotype was recorded a few times. The J gene is TRBJ2-1, the V gene TRBV7-8; 7 nucleotides match TRBD2. J was trimmed by 7 bases and V by 0 bases; bases with no gene match: 3. CDR3 length equals 14 residues. Germline lookup yields CDR1 SGHVS and CDR2 FQNEAQ. CDR3 residues: CASSLAGGMNEQFF. The CDR3 nucleotides read TGTGCCAGCAGCTTAGCGGGGGGGATGAATGAGCAGTTCTTC.